This T cell receptor (beta chain) was retrieved from a study of early T cells in non-severe SARS-CoV-2 infection. Overall study findings and caveats: VDJdb matching skewed toward anti-spike CD8 responses, missing private and CD4 specificities.

Deletions cut 3 bases from V and 4 bases from J, with 9 bases between. This CDR3 region has 13 residues. Germline CDR1 reads SGHDN; CDR2 reads FVKESK. Each CDR3 protein gets one entry after TCRdb re-called the 5' RACE reads with MiXCR. The sample has fewer than 80,000 distinct CDR3 sequences; around 12% are singletons. About this clonotype itself: Its antigen is unknown.

The origin of this receptor is an adult who was a healthcare worker with PCR-confirmed SARS-CoV-2 infection or an uninfected control (not recorded which). The donor label of this sample is uncertain. This chain connects TRBV14 to TRBJ2-5; no reliable D call. The material sequenced was whole blood, taken at baseline. The CDR3 DNA sequence: TGTGCCAGCAGCCAGGACCTGAGAGAGACCCAGTACTTC. It codes for CASSQDLRETQYF.